The 24 T cell receptor beta chains below were found in one sample sequenced in a study of blood T cell repertoires in COVID-19. The table came from immunoSEQ multiplex PCR; TCRdb's copy has only in-frame clones and leaves some out. The table lists about 240,000 clones, more than 75% of them singletons. What was sequenced was PBMCs or T cells enriched from blood (not recorded which). The receptors derive from a woman between 40 and 50 years old with acute COVID-19.

The genes are TRBV12-3 or TRBV12-4 and TRBJ1-3; D is ambiguous. The CDR3 loop spans 11 amino acids. The V and J ends lost 6 bases and 6 bases respectively, with 6 bases between them. The CDR3 DNA is TGTGCCAGCAGGTGGCTAAACACCATATATTTT. Protein sequence: CASRWLNTIYF.

V and J are TRBV19 and TRBJ2-1; 8 bases agree with TRBD2. After removal of 4 bases from V and 13 bases from J, the junction contained 6 bases not matched to a gene. Germline V gives CDR1 LNHDA, CDR2 SQIVND (reference sequence). This CDR3 contains 12 residues. CDR3: CASSTGAGGQFF. CDR3 bases: TGTGCCAGTAGTACCGGGGCGGGGGGTCAGTTCTTC.

The chain employs TRBV27 and TRBJ2-1; perhaps TRBD2 as D (6 bases). V was shortened by 4 bases and J by 2 bases, with 12 bases between the two germline ends. The CDR3 totals 15 residues. Germline V gives CDR1 MNHEY, CDR2 SMNVEV (reference sequence). CDR3 residues: CASSSSGQAYNEQFF. The CDR3 nucleotides read TGTGCCAGCAGTTCCAGCGGGCAAGCCTACAATGAGCAGTTCTTC.

The chain employs TRBV10-1 and TRBJ2-2; TRBD2 agrees at 9 bases. Per germline, CDR1 WNHNN and CDR2 SYGVQD (reference sequence). This CDR3 has 16 residues. With 4 bases clipped from V and 4 bases from J, the junction kept 7 bases outside the gene matches. The chain's CDR3 is CASSGAGGPATGELFF. CDR3 DNA: TGCGCCAGCAGTGGGGCGGGAGGGCCGGCCACCGGGGAGCTGTTTTTT.

This clone appeared a single time. This chain connects TRBV7-9 to TRBJ2-1, with TRBD2 identical over 8 bases. Germline CDR1 reads SEHNR; CDR2 reads FQNEAQ (reference sequence). The CDR3 has 16 amino acids. The V segment lost 3 bases and the J segment 5 bases; nucleotides outside the gene matches: 9. CDR3 sequence: CASSFSSGGMNNEQFF. The CDR3, as DNA: TGTGCCAGCAGCTTTTCCTCGGGAGGGATGAACAATGAGCAGTTCTTC.

This clone was seen just once. The chain has TRBV3-1 (or the pseudogene TRBV3-2) and TRBJ2-1, with 13 bases identical to TRBD2. The V and J ends lost 5 bases and 3 bases, in that order; junction bases with no gene match: 4. Germline V CDR1 and CDR2: LGHDT, YNNKEL (reference sequence). CDR3 size: 16 residues. The CDR3 coding sequence is TGTGCCAGCAGCTACGGGACTAGCGGGGACTACAATGAGCAGTTCTTC. Translated, it gives CASSYGTSGDYNEQFF.

The chain couples TRBV9 to TRBJ1-1; maybe TRBD1 (5 bases). The CDR3 totals 14 residues. V lost 4 bases, J lost 4 bases, and 14 bases lay in between. CDR1 and CDR2 from the germline V gene are SGDLS and YYNGEE. The DNA of the CDR3 is TGTGCCAGCAGCCCCCTCACAGGAGCCACTGAAGCTTTCTTT. Protein: CASSPLTGATEAFF.

This chain joins TRBV11-3 and TRBJ2-7, with 11 nucleotides matching TRBD2. Germline assignment: CDR1 SGHNT and CDR2 YENEEA. The trim removed 5 bases at V and 5 bases at J, leaving 2 bases unmatched. The CDR3 consists of 13 residues. The CDR3 bases are TGTGCCAGCAGCGAACTAGCGGGAGACGAGCAGTACTTC. This gives the protein CASSELAGDEQYF.

The chain combines TRBV6-5 with TRBJ2-2, with D unresolved. This CDR3 contains 14 residues. The germline CDR1 and CDR2 sequences are MNHEY and SVGAGI. The V and J ends lost 3 bases and 4 bases respectively, with 9 bases between them. CDR3 DNA sequence: TGTGCCAGCAGTTATTACGCAGGCACCGGGGAGCTGTTTTTT. Its translation is CASSYYAGTGELFF.

This clone was observed once. The chain is built from TRBV6-1 and TRBJ2-2; 7 nucleotides align to TRBD2. This CDR3 is built from 15 residues. Germline loops: CDR1 MNHNS, CDR2 SASEGT. J gave up 1 base and V 3 bases, and 2 bases lay outside the gene matches. CDR3 nucleotide sequence: TGTGCCAGCAGTGACCGCGGGGGGAACACCGGGGAGCTGTTTTTT. It specifies CASSDRGGNTGELFF.

This clone came up once. This chain connects TRBV5-1 to TRBJ1-2, with 10 bases identical to TRBD1. Germline assignment: CDR1 SGHRS and CDR2 YFSETQ. The J segment lost 7 bases and the V segment lost 4 bases, leaving 10 bases of the junction unmatched. This CDR3 region has 15 residues. The CDR3 nucleotides are TGCGCCAGCAGCCACCGGACAGGGGGAGGTGGTGGCTACACCTTC. It codes for CASSHRTGGGGGYTF.

The chain combines TRBV4-2 with TRBJ2-7; 9 bases are shared with TRBD2. The V gene's germline CDR1 is LGHNA and CDR2 YNFKEQ. This CDR3 is 18 amino acids long. The V gene end was trimmed by 5 bases and the J gene end by 3 bases; junction bases not matched to a gene: 17. The DNA of the CDR3 is TGTGCCAGCAGCAACCCTTGGGCTGCGGGAGGGCAAAACTACGAGCAGTACTTC. Encoded protein: CASSNPWAAGGQNYEQYF.

The chain recombines TRBV5-4 with TRBJ1-6; D may be TRBD1 (6 bases). The CDR3 is made up of 15 amino acids. The germline V gene has CDR1 SGHNT and CDR2 YYREEE (reference sequence). V was clipped by 0 bases and J by 5 bases, with 9 bases between them. CDR3 coding DNA: TGTGCCAGCAGCTTGGCAGGGGTGAATAATTCACCCCTCCACTTT. Amino acid sequence: CASSLAGVNNSPLHF.

The rearrangement uses TRBV2 and TRBJ1-2; 9 bases line up with TRBD1. Germline-derived CDR1 and CDR2 are SNHLY and FYNNEI. This CDR3 has 13 residues. V shed 6 bases, J shed 7 bases, and the junction held 6 bases outside the gene matches. DNA of the CDR3: TGTGCCAGCAGAGACGACAGGGGGGGTGGCTACACCTTC. Amino acids: CASRDDRGGGYTF.

The chain combines TRBV6-2 or TRBV6-3 with TRBJ2-1; D unresolved. CDR3 length: 12 residues. Trimming left V 2 bases short and J 8 bases short, with 7 bases between. CDR1 MNHEY and CDR2 SVGEGT come from the germline V gene. CDR3 residues: CASSYATYEQFF. The CDR3 DNA reads TGTGCCAGCAGTTACGCTACCTATGAGCAGTTCTTC.

The rearrangement joins TRBV9 to TRBJ1-1; the D gene is possibly TRBD1 (5 bases). Germline-derived CDR1 and CDR2 are SGDLS and YYNGEE. Deletions cut 2 bases from V and 3 bases from J, with 8 bases between. The CDR3 has 13 residues. The CDR3 is CASSVRGDTEAFF. Written as DNA, the CDR3 is TGTGCCAGCAGCGTCCGGGGGGACACTGAAGCTTTCTTT.

V and J are TRBV11-2 and TRBJ2-7, with a tentative D call TRBD1 (6 bases). Germline V gene sequence: CDR1 SGHAT, CDR2 FQNNGV. The CDR3 is 13 residues long. V was pared by 2 bases and J by 4 bases, with 9 bases between. The CDR3 loop is CASSLQGTYEQYF. CDR3 DNA: TGTGCCAGCAGCTTACAGGGGACGTACGAGCAGTACTTC.

V usage is TRBV27 and J usage is TRBJ2-1; D is ambiguous. CDR3 length: 15 amino acids. The germline V and J ends were trimmed by 4 bases and 2 bases, with 12 bases remaining between them. CDR1 is MNHEY and CDR2 is SMNVEV in the germline V gene (reference sequence). This chain's CDR3 is CASSYFRSTYNEQFF. DNA for the CDR3: TGTGCCAGCAGTTATTTTAGATCTACCTACAATGAGCAGTTCTTC.

The rearrangement links TRBV23-1 to TRBJ1-2; TRBD1 aligns across 8 bases. TRBV23-1 is identified as an open reading frame with a role that is uncertain. This CDR3 contains 14 residues. Germline trimming cut 1 base from V and 5 bases from J; bases unmatched to any gene: 3. The CDR3 DNA follows: TGCGCCAGCAGTCAATATCAGGGGGCGTATGGCTACACCTTC. Its protein is CASSQYQGAYGYTF.

The chain combines TRBV10-3 with TRBJ2-7; the match to TRBD2 covers 9 bases. This CDR3 region has 14 residues. V shed 5 bases, J shed 7 bases, and the junction held 9 bases outside the gene matches. Germline V CDR1 and CDR2: ENHRY, SYGVKD. As DNA, the CDR3 is TGTGCCATCAGTATCAGCGGGAGGACGGGGGAGCAGTACTTC. Translation: CAISISGRTGEQYF.

The chain links TRBV9 to TRBJ2-2, with 7 bases identical to TRBD1. The V segment lost 5 bases and the J segment 2 bases; nucleotides outside the gene matches: 3. The CDR3 runs 14 residues. The germline gives CDR1 SGDLS, CDR2 YYNGEE. The CDR3 DNA reads as TGTGCCAGCAGTGGGACAGCTAACACCGGGGAGCTGTTTTTT. Translated: CASSGTANTGELFF.

The chain couples TRBV11-2 to TRBJ2-7; 14 bases line up with TRBD2. Germline V lookup: CDR1 SGHAT, CDR2 FQNNGV. The V gene end was trimmed by 6 bases and the J gene end by 6 bases; junction bases not matched to a gene: 4. The length of the CDR3 is 14 residues. CDR3 in DNA: TGTGCCAGCAGACGGGGACTAGCGGGAGTCGAGCAGTACTTC. Amino acids: CASRRGLAGVEQYF.

This clone occurred a few times. Other DNA variants within this sample encode the same CDR3. The V call is TRBV7-2, the J call TRBJ2-7; D is undetermined. The CDR3 totals 13 residues. The V gene's germline CDR1 is SGHTA and CDR2 FQGNSA. V was trimmed by 1 base and J by 3 bases, leaving 7 bases between them. The CDR3 protein is CASSLVSGYEQYF. The CDR3 DNA is TGTGCCAGCAGCTTAGTTTCGGGCTACGAGCAGTACTTC.

This clone was seen a single time. The gene calls are TRBV19 and TRBJ1-2; D unclear. Trimming removed 2 bases at V and 8 bases at J, with 21 bases between. Germline V CDR1 and CDR2: LNHDA, SQIVND (reference sequence). This CDR3 spans 16 amino acids. CDR3 residues: CASSINGPAAGEGYTF. The CDR3 nucleotides are TGTGCCAGTAGTATAAATGGCCCCGCGGCCGGGGAAGGCTACACCTTC. The full variable domain, in which reference TRBV19 and TRBJ1-2 provide the parts outside the CDR3, is DGGITQSPKYLFRKEGQNVTLSCEQNLNHDAMYWYRQDPGQGLRLIYYSQIVNDFQKGDIAEGYSVSREKKESFPLTVTSAQKNPTAFYLCASSINGPAAGEGYTFGSGTRLTVV.